One sample yielded the 22 T cell receptor beta chains listed below, sequenced in a study of regulatory T cells in long-lasting Graves disease (dated by TCRdb to the early 2020s). Library preparation was by multiplex PCR. These reads were obtained on an Illumina HiSeq 4000. TCR beta libraries were built with iRepertoire HTBI primers and Arm-PCR amplification of CDR3 regions. Clones were called with MiXCR by TCRdb after fastp trimmed the public reads at Q25, and only in-frame beta chains were retained. CDR3 protein sequences are deduplicated, and each keeps its most common genes and DNA. The sample table records hundreds of thousands of distinct CDR3 sequences; around 17% of these occur just once. The ten largest clones take up around 18% of the sample. The time point label, read with the paper, signifies: newly diagnosed GD, antithyroid drugs for less than 3 months. For both TCR sequencing and RNA sequencing, RNA was extracted from PBMCs using TRIzol.

The sample was also linked to a second study, of T cells in Graves' hyperthyroidism and ophthalmopathy.

Sequencing was performed on peripheral blood mononuclear cells (PBMCs), taken at new diagnosis, from a patient treated with antithyroid drugs. Every receptor here comes from a woman aged 30 to 39 with Graves disease. Donor details come from another sample of the same person, matched by shared clones.

V usage is TRBV4-2 and J usage is TRBJ2-7; TRBD2 matches at 8 bases. Looked up from germline, CDR1 is LGHNA and CDR2 is YNFKEQ. The CDR3 length is 13 residues. J lost 5 bases, V lost 6 bases, and 6 bases had no gene match. The CDR3 protein is CASSQRELNEQYF. In nucleotides, the CDR3 is TGTGCCAGCAGTCAGCGGGAGCTCAACGAGCAGTACTTC.

As to this clonotype: A read error may explain this, as a much larger clone is one base away. The conserved final phenylalanine or tryptophan is absent from the CDR3, which likely points to a read error. J is TRBJ2-7 and V is TRBV14, with no clear D. The germline CDR1 and CDR2 sequences are SGHDN and FVKESK. This CDR3 region has 12 residues. The ends were cut back, 5 bases at V and 3 bases at J, with 8 bases in the middle. Here the CDR3 DNA reads TGTGCCAGCAGCTCGGACCGCTACGAGCAGTACCTC. Protein: CASSSDRYEQYL.

The table lists this clonotype with many counts. The chain uses TRBV29-1 and TRBJ2-7, with D tentatively TRBD2 (6 bases). CDR3 length equals 12 residues. Trimming left V 0 bases short and J 6 bases short, with 9 bases between. The germline gives CDR1 SQVTM, CDR2 ANQGSEA. CDR3 in DNA: TGCAGCGTTGAAGAAAGCGGGTCCGAGCAGTACTTC. Its protein is CSVEESGSEQYF.

This clonotype was recorded a few times. The chain joins TRBV20-1 to TRBJ2-1; 8 bases agree with TRBD2. There are 16 residues in the CDR3. The ends lost 1 base at V and 8 bases at J; junction bases unmatched: 13. The germline V gene has CDR1 DFQATT and CDR2 SNEGSKA (reference sequence). The CDR3: CSARGGRSRREDEQFF. DNA of the CDR3: TGCAGTGCTAGAGGAGGACGGTCAAGGCGGGAGGATGAGCAGTTCTTC.

This clonotype turned up a few times. The chain recombines TRBV7-9 with TRBJ2-7; 7 bases agree with TRBD2. CDR3 length: 16 residues. Trimming took 5 bases from V and 4 from J; bases not matched to a gene: 14. The germline V gene has CDR1 SEHNR and CDR2 FQNEAQ (reference sequence). In DNA form, the CDR3 reads TGTGCCAGCAGCGGGCGAAGCGGGACCGGGAAGTACGAGCAGTACTTC. It yields the protein CASSGRSGTGKYEQYF.

This clonotype was recorded many times. This CDR3 is CASSSSTLGTQYF. The CDR3 bases are TGTGCCAGCAGCTCCTCTACGTTAGGAACGCAGTATTTT. The chain uses TRBV7-2 and TRBJ2-3; D not certain. The germline V gene has CDR1 SGHTA and CDR2 FQGNSA. The V and J ends lost 4 bases and 9 bases respectively, with 14 bases between them. The CDR3 is 13 residues long.

About this clonotype itself: A much larger clone is a single base away; this may be a read error. This chain uses TRBV11-2 with TRBJ1-1; tentative D call: TRBD1 (5 bases). The germline V and J ends were trimmed by 4 bases and 4 bases, with 19 bases remaining between them. The CDR3 consists of 16 residues. From germline, CDR1 is SGHAT and CDR2 FQNNGV. CDR3 DNA sequence: TGTGCCAGCAGCTCCCCCGGGACCGAAAGGGGCACTGAAGCTTTCTTT. Its protein is CASSSPGTERGTEAFF. The full variable domain, completed using reference TRBV11-2 and TRBJ1-1, is EAGVAQSPRYKIIEKRQSVAFWCNPISGHATLYWYQQILGQGPKLLIQFQNNGVVDDSQLPKDRFSAERLKGVDSTLKIQPAKLEDSAVYLCASSSPGTERGTEAFFGQGTRLTVV.

This clonotype was detected once. This could be a read error, since a much larger clone is one nucleotide away. The V call is TRBV27, the J call TRBJ2-5, with D hard to call. Germline V gives CDR1 MNHEY, CDR2 SMNVEV (reference sequence). The CDR3 loop spans 14 amino acids. The CDR3 spells CASSYLANQEIQYF. DNA for the CDR3: TGTGCCAGCAGTTATTTAGCTAACCAAGAGATCCAGTACTTC.

In its sample, this clonotype was seen a few times. The chain employs TRBV19 and TRBJ2-1; 7 nucleotides line up with TRBD2. CDR1 is LNHDA, CDR2 SQIVND, per germline (reference sequence). The CDR3 runs to 15 residues. V trimming: 3 bases; J trimming: 7 bases; junction bases outside the gene matches: 9. For the CDR3, the DNA is TGTGCCAGTAGTATGGGCGGGAGAGGACTTAATGAGCAGTTCTTC. This translates into CASSMGGRGLNEQFF.

This clonotype was seen a few times. The chain is built from TRBV18 and TRBJ1-1, with D tentatively TRBD1 (6 bases). Trimming removed 6 bases from V and 1 base from J, with 24 bases in between. CDR1 is KGHSH, CDR2 LQKENI, per germline. This CDR3 region has 18 residues. The CDR3 reads CASSLYTGRINRNTEAFF. Here the CDR3 DNA reads TGTGCCAGCTCTCTATACACAGGGCGGATTAATAGGAACACTGAAGCTTTCTTT.

This clonotype was recorded many times. The V call is TRBV6-2 or TRBV6-3, the J call TRBJ2-7; TRBD2 matches 10 bases. The CDR3 is 14 amino acids. Germline V gives CDR1 MNHEY, CDR2 SVGEGT. V lost 6 bases to trimming and J lost 5 bases; unmatched junction nucleotides: 7. DNA for the CDR3: TGTGCCAGCAGCTCCCCGGGACTAGCGAACGAGCAGTACTTC. Translated: CASSSPGLANEQYF.

Many counts were recorded for this clonotype. This chain joins TRBV20-1 and TRBJ2-7; the D gene is possibly TRBD2 (6 bases). Trimming pared 6 bases from V and 0 bases from J, leaving 15 bases between. Germline V lookup: CDR1 DFQATT, CDR2 SNEGSKA (reference sequence). The CDR3 is made up of 14 amino acids. CDR3 coding DNA: TGCAGTGCCAAGACTGGCGGGAACTCCTACGAGCAGTACTTC. The encoded protein is CSAKTGGNSYEQYF.

The table lists this clonotype with a few counts. The rearrangement uses TRBV11-2 and TRBJ2-7; TRBD1 aligns across 11 bases. Trimming removed 4 bases from V and 1 base from J; junction bases left unmatched: 3. The germline V gene has CDR1 SGHAT and CDR2 FQNNGV. CDR3 size: 15 residues. The CDR3, as DNA: TGTGCCAGCAGCTGGACAGGGGGCTGGTCCTACGAGCAGTACTTC. Protein sequence: CASSWTGGWSYEQYF.

This clonotype was counted ten times or more. The chain uses TRBV2 and TRBJ2-7, with 7 nucleotides matching TRBD2. Germline CDR1 reads SNHLY; CDR2 reads FYNNEI. The CDR3 covers 18 residues. With 3 bases clipped from V and 8 bases from J, the junction kept 22 bases outside the gene matches. The CDR3 loop is CASSERGLSGPSSTQQYF. The CDR3 DNA reads TGTGCCAGCAGTGAGCGGGGGTTGAGTGGGCCCAGCAGTACCCAGCAGTACTTC.

The rearrangement links TRBV13 to TRBJ2-7, with TRBD2 matching over 7 bases. J was trimmed by 4 bases and V by 8 bases; bases with no gene match: 2. Per germline, CDR1 PRHDT and CDR2 FYEKMQ (reference sequence). The CDR3 consists of 11 residues. The CDR3 is CASASGYEQYF. The CDR3 DNA reads TGTGCCAGCGCTAGCGGATACGAGCAGTACTTC.

Regarding this clonotype: A read error may be the cause here, since a much bigger clone is one base away. The final CDR3 position lacks the conserved phenylalanine or tryptophan, pointing to a likely read error. The chain employs TRBV28 and TRBJ1-1; 7 positions agree with TRBD1. Germline V lookup: CDR1 MDHEN, CDR2 SYDVKM. V gave up 7 bases and J gave up 0 bases; unmatched junction bases: 5. This CDR3 is 14 amino acids long. CDR3 sequence: CASMRQGVNTEAFL. CDR3 bases: TGTGCCAGCATGAGGCAGGGGGTGAACACTGAAGCTTTCCTT.

This clonotype came up many times. The chain links TRBV6-5 to TRBJ1-1; D possibly corresponds to TRBD1 (5 bases). V lost 3 bases and J lost 1, with 12 bases in between. CDR1 and CDR2 (germline): MNHEY, SVGAGI. CDR3 size: 15 residues. The CDR3 here is CASSYFGTGNTEAFF. In DNA, the CDR3 is TGTGCCAGCAGTTATTTCGGGACGGGGAACACTGAAGCTTTCTTT.

A few counts support this clonotype. The rearrangement uses TRBV30 and TRBJ1-1, with 8 bases identical to TRBD1. Looked up from germline, CDR1 is GTSNPN and CDR2 is SVGIG (reference sequence). This CDR3 is 17 amino acids long. The V and J ends lost 8 bases and 2 bases, in that order; junction bases with no gene match: 19. The CDR3 DNA reads as TGTGCCCGGGAGATTAGAGGCAGGGGGCTTTTTAACACTGAAGCTTTCTTT. It yields the protein CAREIRGRGLFNTEAFF.

In its sample, this clonotype was seen a few times. J is TRBJ1-5 and V is TRBV6-1; D is unresolved. This CDR3 spans 18 amino acids. V lost 1 base and J 1 base, leaving 17 bases between the germline ends. Per germline, CDR1 MNHNS and CDR2 SASEGT. The CDR3 bases are TGTGCCAGCAGTGAAGACCTCCAAGGCGGCGGAAGCAATCAGCCCCAGCATTTT. Translated, it gives CASSEDLQGGGSNQPQHF.

This clonotype was counted ten times or more. The chain links TRBV12-3 or TRBV12-4 to TRBJ2-3, with a weak D call TRBD2 (6 bases). There are 14 residues in the CDR3. V gave up 3 bases and J gave up 4 bases, with 11 bases separating them. The CDR3 is CASSFGREADTQYF. For the CDR3, the DNA is TGTGCCAGCAGTTTTGGTAGGGAGGCAGATACGCAGTATTTT.

This clonotype was recorded many times. The J gene is TRBJ1-1, the V gene TRBV20-1, with D possibly TRBD1 on 6 matching bases. This CDR3 has 13 amino acids. Looked up from germline, CDR1 is DFQATT and CDR2 is SNEGSKA (reference sequence). V was trimmed by 2 bases and J by 7 bases, leaving 14 bases between them. CDR3 residues: CSARSRGKGEAFF. The CDR3 nucleotides are TGCAGTGCTAGATCGAGGGGGAAAGGTGAAGCTTTCTTT.

The chain employs TRBV20-1 and TRBJ1-1; TRBD1 might be the D (5 bases). CDR3 size: 13 residues. With 3 bases removed from V and 1 base from J, the gap between germline ends came to 9 bases. The germline V gene encodes CDR1 DFQATT and CDR2 SNEGSKA (reference sequence). The CDR3 DNA follows: TGCAGTGCTAGGGGGGACGGGAACACTGAAGCTTTCTTT. Protein: CSARGDGNTEAFF.